The 11 T cell receptor beta chains below all came from one sample that was sequenced in a study of blood T cell repertoires in COVID-19. Repertoires were generated with immunoSEQ multiplex PCR, while TCRdb's copy carries only in-frame clones and drops some. The data show about 130,000 clones, roughly 83% seen once. The source material was peripheral blood. Receptor source: a man aged 60-69 years with acute or convalescent COVID-19.

The chain couples TRBV2 to TRBJ2-4, with D tentatively TRBD1 (5 bases). Looked up from germline, CDR1 is SNHLY and CDR2 is FYNNEI. V was clipped by 2 bases and J by 8 bases, with 16 bases between them. The length of the CDR3 is 15 residues. The CDR3 protein is CASSESASRRDIQYF. The CDR3 region has the DNA TGTGCCAGCAGTGAATCTGCCTCCCGCAGGGACATTCAGTACTTC.

This rearrangement joins TRBV7-3 to TRBJ2-3; possible D gene TRBD2, 5 bases. The CDR3 covers 13 residues. Deletions cut 3 bases from V and 1 base from J, with 5 bases between. Germline values: CDR1 SGHTA, CDR2 FQGTGA. The CDR3 here is CASSFSGTDTQYF. DNA of the CDR3: TGTGCCAGCAGCTTTAGCGGCACAGATACGCAGTATTTT.

The chain's CDR3 is CASSLGADTDTQYF. The CDR3 DNA follows: TGTGCCAGCAGCTTAGGGGCAGACACAGATACGCAGTATTTT. V usage is TRBV11-3 and J usage is TRBJ2-3, with D unclear. V dropped 1 base and J dropped 2 bases, with 7 bases sitting between them. Germline assignment: CDR1 SGHNT and CDR2 YENEEA. There are 14 residues in the CDR3.

The sample holds many counts of this clone. CDR3 nucleotide sequence: TGTGCCAGCAGCCCCCAGGCCGGACTAGCGGGAGGGGCAAACATTCAGTACTTC. As protein: CASSPQAGLAGGANIQYF. This chain joins TRBV9 and TRBJ2-4, with TRBD2 matching over 15 bases. The CDR3 runs to 18 residues. Germline-derived CDR1 and CDR2 are SGDLS and YYNGEE. J was trimmed by 6 bases and V by 4 bases; bases with no gene match: 11.

The chain couples TRBV5-1 to TRBJ2-7, with TRBD1 matching over 7 bases. Per germline, CDR1 SGHRS and CDR2 YFSETQ. The J segment lost 3 bases and the V segment lost 4 bases, leaving 1 base of the junction unmatched. The CDR3 sequence is 12 residues long. Here the CDR3 reads CASSRDSYEQYF. The CDR3 DNA sequence: TGCGCCAGCAGCCGGGACAGCTACGAGCAGTACTTC. Based on the CDR3 plus reference TRBV5-1 and TRBJ2-7, the full variable domain is KAGVTQTPRYLIKTRGQQVTLSCSPISGHRSVSWYQQTPGQGLQFLFEYFSETQRNKGNFPGRFSGRQFSNSRSEMNVSTLELGDSALYLCASSRDSYEQYFGPGTRLTVT.

The chain carries TRBV19 and TRBJ2-5; TRBD2 matches at 10 bases. There are 15 residues in the CDR3. Trimming removed 3 bases from V and 1 base from J; junction bases left unmatched: 2. CDR1 and CDR2 from the germline V gene are LNHDA and SQIVND (reference sequence). Here the CDR3 reads CASSILAGVQETQYF. CDR3 nucleotides: TGTGCCAGTAGTATTCTAGCGGGGGTCCAAGAGACCCAGTACTTC.

The chain uses TRBV5-1 and TRBJ2-7; 14 bases map to TRBD2. From germline, CDR1 is SGHRS and CDR2 YFSETQ. J lost 4 bases, V lost 7 bases, and 10 bases had no gene match. This CDR3 spans 16 amino acids. The CDR3 DNA reads as TGCGCCAGCTACCCGGGACTAGCGGGGGCCACTTACGAGCAGTACTTC. It translates to CASYPGLAGATYEQYF.

The V and J genes are TRBV7-9 and TRBJ1-1; 7 nucleotides match TRBD1. The CDR3 sequence is 13 residues long. V was pared by 5 bases and J by 10 bases, with 10 bases of the junction left unmatched. Germline V lookup: CDR1 SEHNR, CDR2 FQNEAQ (reference sequence). CDR3 DNA sequence: TGTGCCAGCAGCCCAAGACAGGGTCCAGGAGCTTTCTTT. It encodes CASSPRQGPGAFF.

V usage is TRBV19 and J usage is TRBJ1-3; D gene ambiguous. Germline V gives CDR1 LNHDA, CDR2 SQIVND (reference sequence). The CDR3 loop spans 14 amino acids. Trimming stripped 5 bases from V and 4 bases from J, with 12 bases between. The CDR3 loop reads CASSSARSGNTIYF. The CDR3 DNA reads as TGTGCCAGTAGTTCTGCCCGGTCGGGAAACACCATATATTTT.

In the case of this clone: The same CDR3 can be traced to other DNA sequences in this sample. This rearrangement joins TRBV5-1 to TRBJ2-1; 7 positions agree with TRBD1. The CDR3 spans 15 residues. Trimming cost V 0 bases and J 2 bases; bases outside gene matches: 2. Germline V gives CDR1 SGHRS, CDR2 YFSETQ. For the CDR3, the DNA is TGCGCCAGCAGCTTGGGAGGGGGCACCTACAATGAGCAGTTCTTC. Its translation: CASSLGGGTYNEQFF.

This rearrangement joins TRBV5-1 to TRBJ1-1; 9 bases line up with TRBD1. The CDR3 runs 16 residues. The trim removed 4 bases at V and 1 base at J, leaving 8 bases unmatched. Germline V lookup: CDR1 SGHRS, CDR2 YFSETQ. CDR3 sequence: CASSPGDRAKNTEAFF. The CDR3 DNA reads TGCGCCAGCAGCCCCGGGGACAGGGCAAAGAACACTGAAGCTTTCTTT.